Below are 5 T cell receptor beta chains sequenced from a single sample in a study of STAT3 mutations in large granular lymphocyte leukemia. No cognate antigen is known for these TCRs. The study's findings and limits: Every T-LGLL patient had at least one immunodominant TCRbeta clonotype.

Produced via immunoSEQ multiplex PCR; TCRdb's table is partial and in-frame only. Among about 3,200 clones listed, around nine tenths were seen once. Specimen: peripheral blood mononuclear cells. All receptors derive from a man aged 40-49 years with T-cell large granular lymphocyte leukemia. Some clones in this sample may be carry-over from other donors' samples.

The chain carries TRBV10-2 and TRBJ1-2; TRBD1 is a possible D gene (5 bases). The V gene's germline CDR1 is WSHSY and CDR2 SAAADI. Between the trimmed V and J ends, which lost 10 bases and 4 bases, there was a span of 16 bases. This CDR3 contains 13 residues. The CDR3 reads CATRGTEPYGYTF. The CDR3, as DNA: TGCGCCACCCGGGGGACGGAACCCTATGGCTACACCTTC.

In its sample, this clone was seen a few times. CDR3 sequence (DNA): TGCAGCGTTCGGACAGGGGTAGGCTACACCTTC. This sequence encodes CSVRTGVGYTF. J is TRBJ1-2 and V is TRBV29-1; 9 nucleotides agree with TRBD1. After removal of 5 bases from V and 8 bases from J, the junction contained 3 bases not matched to a gene. The CDR3 totals 11 residues. CDR1 SQVTM and CDR2 ANQGSEA come from the germline V gene. The whole variable domain, remainder taken from reference TRBV29-1 and TRBJ1-2, is SAVISQKPSRDICQRGTSLTIQCQVDSQVTMMFWYRQQPGQSLTLIATANQGSEATYESGFVIDKFPISRPNLTFSTLTVSNMSPEDSSIYLCSVRTGVGYTFGSGTRLTVV.

The gene calls are TRBV18 and TRBJ2-3, with TRBD2 identical over 8 bases. V shed 0 bases and J 1 base; nucleotides not matched to a gene: 0. The CDR3 sequence is 15 residues long. Looked up from germline, CDR1 is KGHSH and CDR2 is LQKENI. In DNA, the CDR3 is TGTGCCAGCTCACCACCGGGACTAGGCACAGATACGCAGTATTTT. Translating gives CASSPPGLGTDTQYF.

The chain recombines TRBV19 with TRBJ1-2; TRBD1 might be the D (5 bases). Germline V CDR1 and CDR2: LNHDA, SQIVND (reference sequence). The ends were cut back, 3 bases at V and 4 bases at J, with 12 bases in the middle. The CDR3 is 14 amino acids. DNA for the CDR3: TGTGCCAGTAGTATCGGAGGGGACCTCTATGGCTACACCTTC. Amino acids: CASSIGGDLYGYTF.

The chain links TRBV5-4 to TRBJ1-2; TRBD1 matches at 7 bases. CDR1 is SGHNT, CDR2 YYREEE, per germline (reference sequence). The CDR3 runs 13 residues. J gave up 4 bases and V 6 bases, and 6 bases lay outside the gene matches. The CDR3: CASTIEGAYGYTF. CDR3 nucleotide sequence: TGTGCCAGCACCATTGAGGGGGCCTATGGCTACACCTTC.